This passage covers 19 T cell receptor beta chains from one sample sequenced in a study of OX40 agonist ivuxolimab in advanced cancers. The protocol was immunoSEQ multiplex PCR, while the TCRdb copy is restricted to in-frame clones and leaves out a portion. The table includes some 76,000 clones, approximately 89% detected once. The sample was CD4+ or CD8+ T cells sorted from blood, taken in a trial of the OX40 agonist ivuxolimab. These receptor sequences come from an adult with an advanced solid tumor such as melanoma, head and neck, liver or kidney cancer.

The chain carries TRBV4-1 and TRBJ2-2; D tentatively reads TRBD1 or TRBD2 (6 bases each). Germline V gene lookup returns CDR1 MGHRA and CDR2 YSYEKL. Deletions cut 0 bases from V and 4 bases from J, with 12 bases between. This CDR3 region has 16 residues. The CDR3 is CASSQDQRGVTGELFF. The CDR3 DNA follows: TGCGCCAGCAGCCAAGATCAGAGGGGGGTCACCGGGGAGCTGTTTTTT.

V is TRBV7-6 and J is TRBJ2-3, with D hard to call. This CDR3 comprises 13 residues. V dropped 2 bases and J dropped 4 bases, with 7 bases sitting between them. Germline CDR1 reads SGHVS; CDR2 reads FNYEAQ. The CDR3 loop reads CASSLPVPDTQYF. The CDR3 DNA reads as TGTGCCAGCAGCTTACCGGTCCCAGATACGCAGTATTTT.

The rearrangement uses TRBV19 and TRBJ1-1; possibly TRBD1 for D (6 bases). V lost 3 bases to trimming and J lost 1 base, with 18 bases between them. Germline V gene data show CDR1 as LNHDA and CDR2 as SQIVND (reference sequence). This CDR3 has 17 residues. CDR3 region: CASSMLTGRTQNTEAFF. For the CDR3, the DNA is TGTGCCAGTAGTATGTTGACAGGCAGGACCCAGAACACTGAAGCTTTCTTT. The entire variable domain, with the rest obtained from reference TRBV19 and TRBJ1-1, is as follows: DGGITQSPKYLFRKEGQNVTLSCEQNLNHDAMYWYRQDPGQGLRLIYYSQIVNDFQKGDIAEGYSVSREKKESFPLTVTSAQKNPTAFYLCASSMLTGRTQNTEAFFGQGTRLTVV.

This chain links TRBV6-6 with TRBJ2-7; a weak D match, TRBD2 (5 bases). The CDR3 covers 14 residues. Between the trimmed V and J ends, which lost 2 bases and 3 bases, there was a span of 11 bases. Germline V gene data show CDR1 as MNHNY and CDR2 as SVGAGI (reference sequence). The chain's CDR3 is CASSYNQGGYEQYF. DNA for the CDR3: TGTGCCAGCAGTTACAACCAAGGAGGCTACGAGCAGTACTTC.

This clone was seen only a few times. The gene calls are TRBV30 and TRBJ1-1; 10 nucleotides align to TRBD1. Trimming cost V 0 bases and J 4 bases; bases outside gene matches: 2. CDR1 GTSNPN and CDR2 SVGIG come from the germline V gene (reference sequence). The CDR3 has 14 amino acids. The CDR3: CAWSVDRGLTEAFF. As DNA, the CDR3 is TGTGCCTGGAGTGTAGACAGGGGGCTCACTGAAGCTTTCTTT. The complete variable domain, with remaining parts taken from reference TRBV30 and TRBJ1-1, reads SQTIHQWPATLVQPVGSPLSLECTVEGTSNPNLYWYRQAAGRGLQLLFYSVGIGQISSEVPQNLSASRPQDRQFILSSKKLLLSDSGFYLCAWSVDRGLTEAFFGQGTRLTVV.

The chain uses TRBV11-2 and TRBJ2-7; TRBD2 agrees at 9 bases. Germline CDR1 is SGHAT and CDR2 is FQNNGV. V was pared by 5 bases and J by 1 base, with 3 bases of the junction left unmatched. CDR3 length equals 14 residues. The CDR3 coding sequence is TGTGCCAGCAGCCGACTAGCGGATTCCTACGAGCAGTACTTC. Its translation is CASSRLADSYEQYF.

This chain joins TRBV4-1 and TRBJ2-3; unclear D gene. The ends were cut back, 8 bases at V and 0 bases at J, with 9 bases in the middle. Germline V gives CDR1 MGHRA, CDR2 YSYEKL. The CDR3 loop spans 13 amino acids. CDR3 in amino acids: CASGTESTDTQYF. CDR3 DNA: TGCGCCAGCGGTACAGAAAGCACAGATACGCAGTATTTT.

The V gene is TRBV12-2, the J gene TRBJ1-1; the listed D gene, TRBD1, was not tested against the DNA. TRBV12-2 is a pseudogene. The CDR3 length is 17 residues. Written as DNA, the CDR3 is TGTGCAAGTCGCTTAGAAATCATGGGGCTGGTGAACACTGAAGCTTTCTTT. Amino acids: CASRLEIMGLVNTEAFF.

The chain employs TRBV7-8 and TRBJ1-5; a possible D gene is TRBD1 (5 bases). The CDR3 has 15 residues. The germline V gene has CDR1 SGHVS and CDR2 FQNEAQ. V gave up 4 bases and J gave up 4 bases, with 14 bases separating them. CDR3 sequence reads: CASSSGGGRNQPQHF. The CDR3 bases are TGTGCCAGCAGCTCGGGGGGGGGACGGAATCAGCCCCAGCATTTT.

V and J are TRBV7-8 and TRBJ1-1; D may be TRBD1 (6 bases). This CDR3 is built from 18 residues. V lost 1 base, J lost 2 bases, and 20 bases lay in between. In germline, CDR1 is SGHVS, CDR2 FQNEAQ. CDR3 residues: CASSLVRGRGGLNTEAFF. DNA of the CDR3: TGTGCCAGCAGCTTAGTTCGAGGGCGAGGGGGGTTAAACACTGAAGCTTTCTTT.

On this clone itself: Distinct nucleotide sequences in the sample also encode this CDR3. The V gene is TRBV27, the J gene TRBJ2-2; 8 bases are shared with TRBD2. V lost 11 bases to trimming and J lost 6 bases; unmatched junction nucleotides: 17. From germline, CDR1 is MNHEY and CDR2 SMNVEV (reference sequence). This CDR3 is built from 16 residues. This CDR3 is CASAGYVVAGSGELFF. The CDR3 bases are TGTGCCTCCGCGGGGTATGTGGTAGCGGGGTCCGGGGAGCTGTTTTTT.

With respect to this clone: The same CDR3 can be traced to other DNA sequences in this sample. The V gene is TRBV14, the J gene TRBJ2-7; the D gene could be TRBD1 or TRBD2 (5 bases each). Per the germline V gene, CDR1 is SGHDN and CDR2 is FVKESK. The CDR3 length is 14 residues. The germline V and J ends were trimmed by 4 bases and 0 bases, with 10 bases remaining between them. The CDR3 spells CASSRDRASYEQYF. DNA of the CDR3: TGTGCCAGCAGCCGGGACCGCGCCTCCTACGAGCAGTACTTC.

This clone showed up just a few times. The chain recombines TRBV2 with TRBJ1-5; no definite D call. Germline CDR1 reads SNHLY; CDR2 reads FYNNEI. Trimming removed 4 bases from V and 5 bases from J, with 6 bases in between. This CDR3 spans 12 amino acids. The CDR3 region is CASSGPDQPQHF. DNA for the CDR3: TGTGCCAGCAGTGGCCCAGATCAGCCCCAGCATTTT.

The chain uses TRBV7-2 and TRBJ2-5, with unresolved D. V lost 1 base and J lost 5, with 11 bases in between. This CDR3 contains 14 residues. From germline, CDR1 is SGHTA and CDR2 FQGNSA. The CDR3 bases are TGTGCCAGCAGCTTAGGACGGGCGGAGGAGACCCAGTACTTC. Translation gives CASSLGRAEETQYF. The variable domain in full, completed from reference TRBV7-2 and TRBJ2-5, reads GAGVSQSPSNKVTEKGKDVELRCDPISGHTALYWYRQSLGQGLEFLIYFQGNSAPDKSGLPSDRFSAERTGGSVSTLTIQRTQQEDSAVYLCASSLGRAEETQYFGPGTRLLVL.

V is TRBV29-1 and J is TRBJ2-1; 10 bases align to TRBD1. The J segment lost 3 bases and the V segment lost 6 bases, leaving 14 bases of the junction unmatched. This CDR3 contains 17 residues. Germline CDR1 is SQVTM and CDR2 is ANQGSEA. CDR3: CSVDPGQGSGNYNEQFF. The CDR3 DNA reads TGCAGCGTAGATCCGGGACAGGGGTCCGGGAACTACAATGAGCAGTTCTTC.

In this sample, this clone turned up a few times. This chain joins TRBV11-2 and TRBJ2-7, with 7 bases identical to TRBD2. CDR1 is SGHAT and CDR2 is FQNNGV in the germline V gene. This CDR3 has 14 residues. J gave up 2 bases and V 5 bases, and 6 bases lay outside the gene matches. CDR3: CASSRSGTTYEQYF. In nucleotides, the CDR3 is TGTGCCAGCAGCCGAAGCGGGACCACCTACGAGCAGTACTTC.

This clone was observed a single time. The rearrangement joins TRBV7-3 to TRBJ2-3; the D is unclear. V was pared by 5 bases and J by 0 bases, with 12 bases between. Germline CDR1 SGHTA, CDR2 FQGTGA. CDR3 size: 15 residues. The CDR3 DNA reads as TGTGCCAGCAGCCTCCTAGTGTCTAGCACAGATACGCAGTATTTT. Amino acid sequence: CASSLLVSSTDTQYF.

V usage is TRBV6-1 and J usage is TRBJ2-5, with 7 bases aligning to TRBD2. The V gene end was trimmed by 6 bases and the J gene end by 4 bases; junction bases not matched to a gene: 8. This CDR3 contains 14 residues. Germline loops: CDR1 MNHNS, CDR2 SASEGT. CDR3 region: CASSPTLAGETQYF. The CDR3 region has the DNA TGTGCCAGCAGCCCAACCTTAGCGGGAGAGACCCAGTACTTC.

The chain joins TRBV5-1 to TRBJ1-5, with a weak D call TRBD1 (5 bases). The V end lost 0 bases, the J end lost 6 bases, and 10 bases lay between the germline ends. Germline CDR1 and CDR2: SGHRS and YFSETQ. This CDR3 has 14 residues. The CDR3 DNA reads TGCGCCAGCAGCTTGGAGGGAACAGGTCAGCCCCAGCATTTT. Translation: CASSLEGTGQPQHF.